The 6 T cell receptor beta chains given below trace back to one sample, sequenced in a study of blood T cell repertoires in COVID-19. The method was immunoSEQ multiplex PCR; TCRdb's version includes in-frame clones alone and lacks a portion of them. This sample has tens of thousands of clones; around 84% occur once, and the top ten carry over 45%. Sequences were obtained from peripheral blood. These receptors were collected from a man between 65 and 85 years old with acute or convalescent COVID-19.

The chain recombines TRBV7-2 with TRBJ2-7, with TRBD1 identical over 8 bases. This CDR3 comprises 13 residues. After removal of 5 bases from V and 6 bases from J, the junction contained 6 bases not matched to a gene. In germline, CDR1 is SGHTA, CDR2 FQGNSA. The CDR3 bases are TGTGCCAGCAGCCTGGGACAGGTGAGCGAGCAGTACTTC. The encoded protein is CASSLGQVSEQYF. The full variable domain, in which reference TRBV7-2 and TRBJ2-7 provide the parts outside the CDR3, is GAGVSQSPSNKVTEKGKDVELRCDPISGHTALYWYRQSLGQGLEFLIYFQGNSAPDKSGLPSDRFSAERTGGSVSTLTIQRTQQEDSAVYLCASSLGQVSEQYFGPGTRLTVT.

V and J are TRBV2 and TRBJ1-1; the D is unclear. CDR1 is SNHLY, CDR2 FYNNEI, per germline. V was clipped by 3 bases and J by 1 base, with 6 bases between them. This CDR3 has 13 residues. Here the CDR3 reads CASSDPRNTEAFF. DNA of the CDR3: TGTGCCAGCAGTGATCCCAGGAACACTGAAGCTTTCTTT.

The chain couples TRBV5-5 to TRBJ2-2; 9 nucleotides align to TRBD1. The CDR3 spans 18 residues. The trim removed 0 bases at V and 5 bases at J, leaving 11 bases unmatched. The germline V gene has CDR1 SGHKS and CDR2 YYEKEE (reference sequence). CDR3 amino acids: CASSLGSGTGRGTGELFF. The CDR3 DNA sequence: TGTGCCAGCAGCTTGGGCTCCGGGACAGGGCGTGGGACCGGGGAGCTGTTTTTT.

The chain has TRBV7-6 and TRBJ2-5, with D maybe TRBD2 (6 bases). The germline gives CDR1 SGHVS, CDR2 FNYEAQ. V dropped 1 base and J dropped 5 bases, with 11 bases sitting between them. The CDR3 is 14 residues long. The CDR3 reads CASSLVRLGETQYF. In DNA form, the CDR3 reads TGTGCCAGCAGCTTAGTGAGACTAGGGGAGACCCAGTACTTC.

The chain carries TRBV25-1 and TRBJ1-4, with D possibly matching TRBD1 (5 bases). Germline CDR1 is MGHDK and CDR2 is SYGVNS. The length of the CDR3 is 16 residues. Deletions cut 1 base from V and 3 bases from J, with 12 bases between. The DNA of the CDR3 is TGTGCCAGCAGTGAATGGGAGGGGAGTGCTAATGAAAAACTGTTTTTT. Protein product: CASSEWEGSANEKLFF.

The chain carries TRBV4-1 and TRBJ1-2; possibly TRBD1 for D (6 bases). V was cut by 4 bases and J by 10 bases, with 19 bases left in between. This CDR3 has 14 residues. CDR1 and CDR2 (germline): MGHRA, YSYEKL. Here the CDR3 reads CASSPTEAQGFYTF. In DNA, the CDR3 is TGCGCCAGCAGCCCTACTGAGGCACAGGGATTCTACACCTTC.